The clone carrying this T cell receptor (beta chain) has a count of ten or more. Its specificity is not known. This sample is drawn from a study of human T cells and chemical hapten exposure. Via MiXCR, TCRdb re-called the RACE reads, giving one row per CDR3 protein. The sample shows roughly 52,000 distinct CDR3 sequences, more than 9% of them seen only once. Noted time point: patch test 2, 6 weeks after DPC sensitization. The treatment is: therapeutic diphenylcyclopropenone sensitization with weekly scalp DPC. CDR1 is SQVTM and CDR2 is ANQGSEA in the germline V gene. Trimming removed 7 bases from V and 6 bases from J; junction bases left unmatched: 12. This CDR3 is built from 13 residues. Overall study findings and caveats: Unchanged with DPC sensitization were TCRs above 1 in 1000 frequency. A positive correlation with patch test score was found for PT1 expanded TCR counts.

Sequenced material: whole blood, taken in connection with sensitization to the hapten diphenylcyclopropenone (DPC). The chain uses TRBV29-1 and TRBJ2-7; TRBD1 agrees at 7 bases. The source of this sequence is a woman aged 50 to 60 with alopecia areata. Some clones in this sample may be carry-over from other donors' samples. CDR3 residues: CSAHTGDNGEQYF. CDR3 DNA: TGCAGCGCACATACAGGGGACAACGGCGAGCAGTACTTC.